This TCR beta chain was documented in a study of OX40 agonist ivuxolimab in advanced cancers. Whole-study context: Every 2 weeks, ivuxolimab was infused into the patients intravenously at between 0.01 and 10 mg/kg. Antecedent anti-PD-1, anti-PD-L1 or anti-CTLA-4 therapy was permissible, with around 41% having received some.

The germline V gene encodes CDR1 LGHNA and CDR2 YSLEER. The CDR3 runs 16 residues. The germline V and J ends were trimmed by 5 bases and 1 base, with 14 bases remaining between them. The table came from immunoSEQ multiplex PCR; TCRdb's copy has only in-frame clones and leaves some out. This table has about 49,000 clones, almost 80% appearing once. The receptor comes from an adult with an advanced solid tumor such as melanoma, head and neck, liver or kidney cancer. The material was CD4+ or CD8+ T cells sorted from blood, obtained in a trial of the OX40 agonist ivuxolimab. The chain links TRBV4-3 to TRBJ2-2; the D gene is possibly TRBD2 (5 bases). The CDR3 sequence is CASSFRTGLNTGELFF. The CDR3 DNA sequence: TGCGCCAGCAGCTTCCGGACTGGACTGAACACCGGGGAGCTGTTTTTT.